This entry lists 25 T cell receptor beta chains sequenced from one sample in a study of blood T cell repertoires in COVID-19 (dated by TCRdb to the early 2020s). The library was made by the immunoSEQ multiplex PCR assay. Held by TCRdb, this immuneACCESS table contains in-frame sequences only and omits some clones. Under half of the omission traces to an unresolved V gene where checked; the cause of the rest is unknown. In this sample the table shows about 140,000 clones, around nine tenths of which occur a single time. Roughly 10% of the sample is held by the ten biggest clonotypes. Sample: peripheral blood. The receptors here all came from a man between 60 and 75 years old with active or convalescent COVID-19.

V usage is TRBV30 and J usage is TRBJ2-3; possible D gene TRBD1, 6 bases. The V gene lost 2 bases and the J gene lost 6 bases, with 15 bases spanning the gap. This CDR3 has 14 residues. Germline CDR1 GTSNPN, CDR2 SVGIG (reference sequence). Here the CDR3 reads CAWSNQGSIDTQYF. The CDR3 DNA follows: TGTGCCTGGAGTAACCAGGGGTCAATCGATACGCAGTATTTT.

This chain links TRBV6-1 with TRBJ2-7; no clear D gene. This CDR3 comprises 14 residues. Trimming shortened V by 2 bases and J by 3 bases, and 11 bases separated the two germline ends. From germline, CDR1 is MNHNS and CDR2 SASEGT. CDR3 sequence reads: CASSESPEIYEQYF. The CDR3 DNA reads as TGTGCCAGCAGTGAAAGTCCAGAAATCTACGAGCAGTACTTC.

The CDR3 reads CASKGGADNQPQHF. Here the CDR3 DNA reads TGTGCCAGCAAAGGGGGCGCAGACAATCAGCCCCAGCATTTT. The genes are TRBV28 and TRBJ1-5; 7 nucleotides line up with TRBD1. The CDR3 is 14 amino acids. In germline, CDR1 is MDHEN, CDR2 SYDVKM. After removal of 7 bases from V and 3 bases from J, the junction contained 6 bases not matched to a gene. Based on the CDR3 plus reference TRBV28 and TRBJ1-5, the full variable domain is DVKVTQSSRYLVKRTGEKVFLECVQDMDHENMFWYRQDPGLGLRLIYFSYDVKMKEKGDIPEGYSVSREKKERFSLILESASTNQTSMYLCASKGGADNQPQHFGDGTRLSIL.

The CDR3 DNA sequence: TGTGCCAGCAGCTTGGCTAAAAACATTCAGTACTTC. Protein product: CASSLAKNIQYF. The chain has TRBV5-6 and TRBJ2-4, with unresolved D. Germline V gives CDR1 SGHDT, CDR2 YYEEEE. Trimming cost V 0 bases and J 4 bases, with 2 bases left between them. The CDR3 is 12 residues long.

This chain joins TRBV10-3 and TRBJ2-5; 7 positions match TRBD1. The ends lost 2 bases at V and 5 bases at J; junction bases unmatched: 5. The CDR3 consists of 14 residues. The germline gives CDR1 ENHRY, CDR2 SYGVKD. The CDR3 sequence is CAISEGQEVETQYF. CDR3 DNA: TGTGCCATCAGTGAGGGACAGGAGGTGGAGACCCAGTACTTC.

The J gene is TRBJ1-2, the V gene TRBV5-6; 7 bases align to TRBD1. The germline CDR1 and CDR2 sequences are SGHDT and YYEEEE. This CDR3 contains 12 residues. J gave up 14 bases and V 1 base, and 8 bases lay outside the gene matches. CDR3 region: CASSLRGPFLTF. The CDR3 nucleotides are TGTGCCAGCAGCTTGAGGGGGCCCTTTTTGACCTTC.

V and J are TRBV5-8 and TRBJ1-1, with D tentatively TRBD1 (6 bases). This CDR3 has 17 residues. Per the germline V gene, CDR1 is SGHTS and CDR2 is YDEGEE. V was cut by 0 bases and J by 0 bases, with 15 bases left in between. As DNA, the CDR3 is TGTGCCAGCAGCTTGGAGCTGGGGGCTCAAATGAACACTGAAGCTTTCTTT. Its protein is CASSLELGAQMNTEAFF.

The DNA of the CDR3 is TGCGCCAGCAGCCAAGGTGTTGGGGACAGGGATTCGAACACTGAAGCTTTCTTT. Translating gives CASSQGVGDRDSNTEAFF. The V and J genes are TRBV4-3 and TRBJ1-1; 9 nucleotides match TRBD1. Germline V gene lookup returns CDR1 LGHNA and CDR2 YSLEER. V was pared by 1 base and J by 1 base, with 10 bases of the junction left unmatched. The CDR3 sequence is 18 residues long.

V is TRBV7-2 and J is TRBJ1-1; no firm D call. CDR3 length: 15 residues. V was trimmed by 5 bases and J by 1 base, leaving 14 bases between them. Germline assignment: CDR1 SGHTA and CDR2 FQGNSA. CDR3 protein: CASSASHSPNTEAFF. The DNA of the CDR3 is TGTGCCAGCAGCGCAAGCCACAGCCCGAACACTGAAGCTTTCTTT. Full variable domain (outside the CDR3, taken from reference TRBV7-2 and TRBJ1-1): GAGVSQSPSNKVTEKGKDVELRCDPISGHTALYWYRQSLGQGLEFLIYFQGNSAPDKSGLPSDRFSAERTGGSVSTLTIQRTQQEDSAVYLCASSASHSPNTEAFFGQGTRLTVV.

The chain combines TRBV2 with TRBJ1-1, with D possibly being TRBD1 (6 bases). Germline V gene data show CDR1 as SNHLY and CDR2 as FYNNEI. V lost 5 bases to trimming and J lost 1 base, with 11 bases between them. The CDR3 is made up of 14 amino acids. The chain's CDR3 is CASSLLTGNTEAFF. For the CDR3, the DNA is TGTGCCAGCAGTCTCCTGACAGGGAACACTGAAGCTTTCTTT.

The chain employs TRBV5-1 and TRBJ1-4; 10 bases are shared with TRBD1. Germline trimming cut 4 bases from V and 8 bases from J; bases unmatched to any gene: 5. CDR3 length: 14 residues. Germline CDR1 reads SGHRS; CDR2 reads YFSETQ. CDR3 sequence (DNA): TGCGCCAGCAGCCTGGACAGGGGGAACGAAAAACTGTTTTTT. Its protein product is CASSLDRGNEKLFF. The full variable domain, completed using reference TRBV5-1 and TRBJ1-4, is KAGVTQTPRYLIKTRGQQVTLSCSPISGHRSVSWYQQTPGQGLQFLFEYFSETQRNKGNFPGRFSGRQFSNSRSEMNVSTLELGDSALYLCASSLDRGNEKLFFGSGTQLSVL.

This clone was observed once. The rearrangement links TRBV19 to TRBJ2-7, with D possibly being TRBD1 (6 bases). The CDR3 is 13 residues long. The germline gives CDR1 LNHDA, CDR2 SQIVND (reference sequence). The V and J ends lost 4 bases and 5 bases respectively, with 12 bases between them. The CDR3 sequence: CASSTVSGDEQYF. The CDR3 DNA is TGTGCCAGTAGTACCGTCTCAGGGGACGAGCAGTACTTC. The entire variable domain, with the rest obtained from reference TRBV19 and TRBJ2-7, is as follows: DGGITQSPKYLFRKEGQNVTLSCEQNLNHDAMYWYRQDPGQGLRLIYYSQIVNDFQKGDIAEGYSVSREKKESFPLTVTSAQKNPTAFYLCASSTVSGDEQYFGPGTRLTVT.

V usage is TRBV6-5 and J usage is TRBJ2-7; 7 bases are a match to TRBD1. CDR3 length: 12 residues. V shed 5 bases, J shed 6 bases, and the junction held 4 bases outside the gene matches. CDR1 and CDR2 from the germline V gene are MNHEY and SVGAGI. The CDR3 sequence: CASSTDRVEQYF. The CDR3, as DNA: TGTGCCAGCAGTACCGACAGGGTCGAGCAGTACTTC.

The chain couples TRBV28 to TRBJ1-1; 7 bases map to TRBD1. The V and J ends lost 5 bases and 3 bases, in that order; junction bases with no gene match: 12. Looked up from germline, CDR1 is MDHEN and CDR2 is SYDVKM. The CDR3 has 16 amino acids. This CDR3 reads CASSARLTGFYTEAFF. CDR3 coding DNA: TGTGCCAGCAGTGCCCGATTGACAGGGTTCTACACTGAAGCTTTCTTT.

The chain links TRBV6-2 or TRBV6-3 to TRBJ1-3; 9 bases map to TRBD1. With V trimmed by 2 bases and J by 0 bases, 17 bases remained unmatched. This CDR3 is built from 21 residues. The germline gives CDR1 MNHEY, CDR2 SVGEGT. This chain's CDR3 is CASSYTGTTGGQGSSGNTIYF. The CDR3 DNA reads as TGTGCCAGCAGTTACACGGGAACCACGGGGGGACAGGGCAGCTCTGGAAACACCATATATTTT.

V usage is TRBV2 and J usage is TRBJ2-7; D may be TRBD1 (6 bases). V lost 2 bases and J lost 6, with 8 bases in between. Germline V lookup: CDR1 SNHLY, CDR2 FYNNEI. The CDR3 has 12 residues. CDR3 sequence: CASSESGVEQYF. DNA of the CDR3: TGTGCCAGCAGTGAATCAGGGGTCGAGCAGTACTTC.

In its sample, this clone was seen once. V and J are TRBV19 and TRBJ1-2, with 10 bases lining up with TRBD1. Germline values: CDR1 LNHDA, CDR2 SQIVND (reference sequence). The CDR3 totals 15 residues. V dropped 4 bases and J dropped 1; count of bases not matched to a gene: 3. The CDR3 region has the DNA TGTGCCAGTAGTACGGGACAGGGGATTAACTATGGCTACACCTTC. It yields the protein CASSTGQGINYGYTF.

The chain couples TRBV6-2 or TRBV6-3 to TRBJ1-3; 8 bases align to TRBD1. This CDR3 has 15 residues. Trimming took 5 bases from V and 2 from J; bases not matched to a gene: 5. Germline CDR1 and CDR2: MNHEY and SVGEGT. The CDR3 loop is CASSRDRIPGNTIYF. In DNA form, the CDR3 reads TGTGCCAGCAGTCGGGACAGGATCCCTGGAAACACCATATATTTT.

This chain links TRBV28 with TRBJ2-3; the match to TRBD2 covers 10 bases. This CDR3 contains 16 residues. Germline assignment: CDR1 MDHEN and CDR2 SYDVKM. V lost 8 bases, J lost 6 bases, and 14 bases stayed unmatched. The CDR3 loop is CASGVGLAGDTDTQYF. The CDR3 DNA is TGTGCCAGCGGGGTCGGGCTAGCGGGAGATACGGATACGCAGTATTTT.

The chain combines TRBV16 with TRBJ1-2; D uncertain. CDR1 is KGHSY, CDR2 FQNENV, per germline. The length of the CDR3 is 13 residues. Trimming cost V 4 bases and J 4 bases, with 10 bases left between them. This CDR3 reads CASSPPSVYGYTF. DNA for the CDR3: TGTGCCAGCAGCCCCCCGAGCGTCTATGGCTACACCTTC.

This clone was detected only a few times. The chain combines TRBV5-1 with TRBJ1-2; D ambiguous. The V gene's germline CDR1 is SGHRS and CDR2 YFSETQ. V gave up 6 bases and J gave up 5 bases, with 14 bases separating them. The CDR3 contains 13 residues. Here the CDR3 reads CASTPHPWYGYTF. As DNA, the CDR3 is TGCGCCAGCACTCCACACCCTTGGTATGGCTACACCTTC.

The CDR3, as DNA: TGTGCCAGCAGTTCCCATGAAGCGGGACGGATCGACGAGCAGTACTTC. Its protein is CASSSHEAGRIDEQYF. The chain couples TRBV27 to TRBJ2-7; 7 bases are shared with TRBD2. Germline-derived CDR1 and CDR2 are MNHEY and SMNVEV (reference sequence). The CDR3 is 16 amino acids. V shed 4 bases, J shed 5 bases, and the junction held 14 bases outside the gene matches.

The chain carries TRBV7-3 and TRBJ2-5; D remains ambiguous. The V and J ends lost 6 bases and 5 bases respectively, with 13 bases between them. CDR1 is SGHTA, CDR2 FQGTGA, per germline. The CDR3 totals 13 residues. Written as DNA, the CDR3 is TGTGCCAGCAGGGTGCGGCCTGGGGAGACCCAGTACTTC. Translating it yields CASRVRPGETQYF.

The CDR3 spells CASSKGGSSYEQYF. The CDR3 DNA reads TGTGCCAGCAGTAAGGGGGGGAGCTCCTACGAGCAGTACTTC. The chain recombines TRBV27 with TRBJ2-7, with TRBD2 as a possible D gene (7 bases). The CDR3 has 14 residues. Trimming removed 5 bases at V and 0 bases at J, with 11 bases between. CDR1 and CDR2 (germline): MNHEY, SMNVEV (reference sequence).

About this clone: One end of the junction varies from germline; a read error may be responsible. The chain employs TRBV4-2 and TRBJ2-3, with D perhaps matching TRBD2 (6 bases). There are 14 residues in the CDR3. Germline values: CDR1 LGHNA, CDR2 YNFKEQ. The CDR3 DNA reads TGTGCCAGCAGCCAAGAACGAGAACTAGCCCGAACAGATTTT. It translates to CASSQERELARTDF.